A selection of T cell receptor beta chains follows, all from one sample in a study of blood T cell repertoires in COVID-19. Method: immunoSEQ multiplex PCR; TCRdb's copy keeps in-frame clones and lacks some. This table has over 200,000 clones, approximately 91% appearing once. The sequenced material came from peripheral blood. Receptor source: a woman aged 30 to 39 with acute or convalescent COVID-19. Each CDR3 is given with its conserved first and last residue. The D gene is left open where the match is weak. The size field is filled for only some rows; it gives once, few, many or a size class.

V gene: TRBV7-9
J gene: TRBJ2-1
clone size: few
D gene: TRBD2
CDR3 protein: CASSLGGLAGVEQFF
CDR3 DNA: TGTGCCAGCAGCTTAGGTGGACTAGCGGGAGTAGAGCAGTTCTTC

V gene: TRBV3-1/TRBV3-2
J gene: TRBJ1-1
clone size: -
D gene: -
CDR3 protein: CASSQAWGEITRNTEAFF
CDR3 DNA: TGTGCCAGCAGCCAAGCGTGGGGAGAGATCACGAGGAACACTGAAGCTTTCTTT

V gene: TRBV30
J gene: TRBJ2-1
clone size: -
D gene: TRBD2
CDR3 protein: CAWTALAGYNEQFF
CDR3 DNA: TGTGCCTGGACCGCTCTAGCGGGCTACAATGAGCAGTTCTTC

V gene: TRBV25-1
J gene: TRBJ2-4
clone size: -
D gene: -
CDR3 protein: CASSELQGGKNIQYF
CDR3 DNA: TGTGCCAGCAGTGAACTCCAGGGAGGCAAAAACATTCAGTACTTC

V gene: TRBV11-3
J gene: TRBJ1-1
clone size: -
D gene: -
CDR3 protein: CASSLERLRMNTEAFF
CDR3 DNA: TGTGCCAGCAGCTTAGAGCGGCTTCGCATGAACACTGAAGCTTTCTTT

V gene: TRBV29-1
J gene: TRBJ2-2
clone size: -
D gene: TRBD2
CDR3 protein: CSARSGSVNTGELFF
CDR3 DNA: TGCAGCGCCCGTAGCGGGAGCGTGAACACCGGGGAGCTGTTTTTT

V gene: TRBV19
J gene: TRBJ2-7
clone size: -
D gene: TRBD1
CDR3 protein: CASSSNRGVGEQYF
CDR3 DNA: TGTGCCAGTAGTAGCAACAGGGGAGTGGGCGAGCAGTACTTC

V gene: TRBV2
J gene: TRBJ1-2
clone size: -
D gene: TRBD1
CDR3 protein: CASSEDGTGRYGYTF
CDR3 DNA: TGTGCCAGCAGTGAAGACGGGACAGGGCGCTATGGCTACACCTTC

V gene: TRBV7-2
J gene: TRBJ2-1
clone size: -
D gene: TRBD2
CDR3 protein: CASSLALGAGGEQFF
CDR3 DNA: TGTGCCAGCAGCTTAGCGCTAGGGGCGGGAGGTGAGCAGTTCTTC

V gene: TRBV11-3
J gene: TRBJ2-7
clone size: -
D gene: -
CDR3 protein: CASSLDRAYEQYF
CDR3 DNA: TGTGCCAGCAGCTTAGATCGTGCCTACGAGCAGTACTTC

V gene: TRBV19
J gene: TRBJ1-2
clone size: -
D gene: TRBD1
CDR3 protein: CASRLQGAPNYGYTF
CDR3 DNA: TGTGCCAGTAGGCTACAGGGGGCGCCTAACTATGGCTACACCTTC

V gene: TRBV6-2/TRBV6-3
J gene: TRBJ1-5
clone size: -
D gene: TRBD1
CDR3 protein: CASSSQDRARGSPQHF
CDR3 DNA: TGTGCCAGCAGTTCCCAGGACAGGGCCCGGGGGTCGCCCCAGCATTTT

V gene: TRBV2
J gene: TRBJ2-5
clone size: -
D gene: TRBD2
CDR3 protein: CASGAGWASGGVRETQYF
CDR3 DNA: TGTGCCAGCGGTGCAGGTTGGGCTAGCGGAGGAGTCCGAGAGACCCAGTACTTC

V gene: TRBV2
J gene: TRBJ2-5
clone size: -
D gene: TRBD1
CDR3 protein: CASSARTGLETQYF
CDR3 DNA: TGTGCCAGCAGTGCTAGGACAGGGTTAGAGACCCAGTACTTC

V gene: TRBV6-2/TRBV6-3
J gene: TRBJ2-5
clone size: once
D gene: TRBD2
CDR3 protein: CASSYLNSGLLGAQYF
CDR3 DNA: TGTGCCAGCAGTTACCTCAACTCGGGACTACTTGGGGCCCAGTACTTC

V gene: TRBV6-4
J gene: TRBJ2-2
clone size: -
D gene: -
CDR3 protein: CASSDSIGASGELFF
CDR3 DNA: TGTGCCAGCAGTGACAGTATAGGGGCAAGCGGGGAGCTGTTTTTT

V gene: TRBV9
J gene: TRBJ1-5
clone size: -
D gene: -
CDR3 protein: CASSVGTADNQPQHF
CDR3 DNA: TGTGCCAGCAGCGTAGGGACAGCAGACAATCAGCCCCAGCATTTT

V gene: TRBV3-1/TRBV3-2
J gene: TRBJ1-4
clone size: -
D gene: TRBD1
CDR3 protein: CASSVQGVPNEKLFF
CDR3 DNA: TGTGCCAGCAGCGTCCAGGGGGTGCCTAATGAAAAACTGTTTTTT

V gene: TRBV5-5
J gene: TRBJ2-7
clone size: -
D gene: TRBD2
CDR3 protein: CASSLSGLSSYEQYF
CDR3 DNA: TGTGCCAGCAGCCTTAGCGGGCTGAGCTCCTACGAGCAGTACTTC

V gene: TRBV7-9
J gene: TRBJ1-4
clone size: once
D gene: -
CDR3 protein: CASSFLSGGEKLFF
CDR3 DNA: TGTGCCAGCAGTTTTCTCTCGGGAGGTGAAAAACTGTTTTTT

V gene: TRBV12-5
J gene: TRBJ2-7
clone size: -
D gene: -
CDR3 protein: CASGLLNEQYF
CDR3 DNA: TGTGCTAGTGGTCTACTAAACGAGCAGTACTTC

V gene: TRBV5-1
J gene: TRBJ2-5
clone size: -
D gene: TRBD2
CDR3 protein: CASSFGGLAGPLYQYF
CDR3 DNA: TGCGCCAGCAGCTTCGGGGGACTAGCGGGGCCTCTGTACCAGTACTTC

V gene: TRBV18
J gene: TRBJ2-1
clone size: -
D gene: TRBD1
CDR3 protein: CASSRGTEEQFF
CDR3 DNA: TGTGCCAGCTCACGGGGGACAGAAGAGCAGTTCTTC

V gene: TRBV11-3
J gene: TRBJ2-5
clone size: -
D gene: -
CDR3 protein: CASSHSTGFGETQYF
CDR3 DNA: TGTGCCAGCAGCCACTCCACAGGGTTTGGAGAGACCCAGTACTTC

V gene: TRBV30
J gene: TRBJ1-1
clone size: -
D gene: TRBD1
CDR3 protein: CAWRGQGFPSRTEAFF
CDR3 DNA: TGTGCCTGGAGGGGACAGGGGTTCCCTTCGCGCACTGAAGCTTTCTTT

V gene: TRBV18
J gene: TRBJ1-4
clone size: -
D gene: TRBD1
CDR3 protein: CASSQGTGPVEKLFF
CDR3 DNA: TGTGCCAGCTCACAAGGGACAGGGCCGGTTGAAAAACTGTTTTTT

V gene: TRBV19
J gene: TRBJ1-5
clone size: -
D gene: TRBD1
CDR3 protein: CASSTLRTGHTGNQPQHF
CDR3 DNA: TGTGCCAGTAGTACATTAAGGACAGGCCATACGGGCAATCAGCCCCAGCATTTT

V gene: TRBV7-9
J gene: TRBJ2-3
clone size: -
D gene: TRBD2
CDR3 protein: CASSLAQGLGLAGAPEHF
CDR3 DNA: TGTGCCAGCAGCTTAGCGCAGGGTTTGGGGCTAGCGGGAGCCCCGGAACATTTT

V gene: TRBV23-1
J gene: TRBJ1-5
clone size: -
D gene: -
CDR3 protein: CASSQSWNHRQPQHF
CDR3 DNA: TGCGCCAGCAGTCAATCGTGGAACCACAGACAGCCCCAGCATTTT

V gene: TRBV6-5
J gene: TRBJ1-2
clone size: once
D gene: TRBD1
CDR3 protein: CASRRGLEYYGYTF
CDR3 DNA: TGTGCCAGCAGAAGGGGGCTGGAATACTATGGCTACACCTTC

V gene: TRBV18
J gene: TRBJ1-5
clone size: -
D gene: -
CDR3 protein: CASSHGYNQPQHF
CDR3 DNA: TGTGCCAGCTCACACGGGTACAATCAGCCCCAGCATTTT

V gene: TRBV7-2
J gene: TRBJ2-3
clone size: -
D gene: -
CDR3 protein: CASAVGAVIDTQYF
CDR3 DNA: TGTGCCAGCGCCGTCGGAGCTGTCATCGATACGCAGTATTTT

V gene: TRBV6-2/TRBV6-3
J gene: TRBJ1-5
clone size: -
D gene: TRBD1
CDR3 protein: CASSYSSGQGALGQPQHF
CDR3 DNA: TGTGCCAGCAGTTACTCGAGTGGACAGGGGGCCTTGGGTCAGCCCCAGCATTTT

V gene: TRBV7-2
J gene: TRBJ2-1
clone size: once
D gene: -
CDR3 protein: CASSEVPGPYNEQFF
CDR3 DNA: TGTGCCAGCAGCGAAGTTCCAGGGCCCTACAATGAGCAGTTCTTC

V gene: TRBV10-1
J gene: TRBJ2-3
clone size: -
D gene: TRBD1
CDR3 protein: CASSGQGSSAQYF
CDR3 DNA: TGCGCCAGCAGTGGACAGGGTTCTTCGGCGCAGTATTTT

V gene: TRBV6-5
J gene: TRBJ2-1
clone size: -
D gene: TRBD2
CDR3 protein: CASSYSLSGRANEQFF
CDR3 DNA: TGTGCCAGCAGTTACTCCCTTAGCGGGAGGGCCAATGAGCAGTTCTTC

V gene: TRBV30
J gene: TRBJ2-2
clone size: -
D gene: TRBD2
CDR3 protein: CAWRGLAGNTGELFF
CDR3 DNA: TGTGCCTGGAGGGGACTAGCGGGTAACACCGGGGAGCTGTTTTTT

V gene: TRBV9
J gene: TRBJ2-3
clone size: -
D gene: TRBD2
CDR3 protein: CASSVVGLAGVTDTQYF
CDR3 DNA: TGTGCCAGCAGCGTAGTAGGGCTAGCGGGAGTCACAGATACGCAGTATTTT

V gene: TRBV19
J gene: TRBJ1-3
clone size: -
D gene: -
CDR3 protein: CASSIRDNERSGNTIYF
CDR3 DNA: TGTGCCAGTAGTATCCGGGACAATGAACGCTCTGGAAACACCATATATTTT

V gene: TRBV29-1
J gene: TRBJ2-7
clone size: -
D gene: -
CDR3 protein: CSVVLGGYEQYF
CDR3 DNA: TGCAGCGTTGTTCTAGGGGGCTACGAGCAGTACTTC

V gene: TRBV2
J gene: TRBJ1-3
clone size: -
D gene: -
CDR3 protein: CASSSTGYSGNTIYF
CDR3 DNA: TGTGCCAGCAGCTCTACAGGTTACTCTGGAAACACCATATATTTT

V gene: TRBV19
J gene: TRBJ1-3
clone size: once
D gene: -
CDR3 protein: CASSDPAGAGNTIYF
CDR3 DNA: TGTGCCAGTAGTGACCCCGCCGGGGCTGGAAACACCATATATTTT

V gene: TRBV9
J gene: TRBJ2-1
clone size: -
D gene: -
CDR3 protein: CASSPVRLTQVDEQFF
CDR3 DNA: TGTGCCAGCAGTCCAGTCCGGCTCACACAGGTCGATGAGCAGTTCTTC

V gene: TRBV29-1
J gene: TRBJ2-7
clone size: -
D gene: TRBD1
CDR3 protein: CSVEAPGQLYEQYF
CDR3 DNA: TGCAGCGTTGAAGCTCCGGGACAGCTATACGAGCAGTACTTC

V gene: TRBV12-5
J gene: TRBJ2-1
clone size: -
D gene: TRBD2
CDR3 protein: CASPGGARGGGLDNEQFF
CDR3 DNA: TGTGCTAGTCCGGGCGGCGCGCGCGGCGGGGGTTTGGACAATGAGCAGTTCTTC

V gene: TRBV19
J gene: TRBJ2-7
clone size: once
D gene: -
CDR3 protein: CASSVGSYEQYF
CDR3 DNA: TGTGCCAGTAGCGTCGGCTCCTACGAGCAGTACTTC

V gene: TRBV5-1
J gene: TRBJ2-1
clone size: -
D gene: -
CDR3 protein: CASSLISGSSYNEQFF
CDR3 DNA: TGCGCCAGCAGCTTGATTAGCGGTAGCTCCTACAATGAGCAGTTCTTC

V gene: TRBV25-1
J gene: TRBJ2-7
clone size: -
D gene: TRBD2
CDR3 protein: CASRGGDSYEQYF
CDR3 DNA: TGTGCCAGCAGGGGGGGGGACTCCTACGAGCAGTACTTC

V gene: TRBV2
J gene: TRBJ2-1
clone size: -
D gene: -
CDR3 protein: CASGTTGTTYNEQFF
CDR3 DNA: TGTGCCAGCGGGACGACCGGGACAACGTACAATGAGCAGTTCTTC

V gene: TRBV18
J gene: TRBJ1-2
clone size: few
D gene: TRBD1
CDR3 protein: CASSLQLTGKGYTF
CDR3 DNA: TGTGCCAGCTCACTTCAACTGACAGGGAAGGGCTACACCTTC

V gene: TRBV7-2
J gene: TRBJ2-5
clone size: -
D gene: -
CDR3 protein: CASSLELMGRGQETQYF
CDR3 DNA: TGTGCCAGCAGCTTAGAGTTGATGGGCAGGGGACAAGAGACCCAGTACTTC

V gene: TRBV19
J gene: TRBJ1-6
clone size: -
D gene: -
CDR3 protein: CASSTGQNSPLHF
CDR3 DNA: TGTGCCAGTAGTACCGGACAGAATTCACCCCTCCACTTT

V gene: TRBV18
J gene: TRBJ2-3
clone size: once
D gene: TRBD1
CDR3 protein: CASSPSKGQGAVADTQYF
CDR3 DNA: TGTGCCAGCTCACCGAGTAAGGGACAGGGGGCGGTCGCAGATACGCAGTATTTT

V gene: TRBV5-8
J gene: TRBJ2-2
clone size: once
D gene: TRBD2
CDR3 protein: CASRTSGTTGELFF
CDR3 DNA: TGTGCCAGCAGAACTAGCGGGACCACCGGGGAGCTGTTTTTT

V gene: TRBV30
J gene: TRBJ2-7
clone size: -
D gene: -
CDR3 protein: CAWSPHSYEQYF
CDR3 DNA: TGTGCCTGGAGTCCCCACAGCTACGAGCAGTACTTC